This T cell receptor (beta chain) is from a study of response to subunit inactivated influenza vaccine. This clonotype was seen a handful of times. V was shortened by 6 bases and J by 3 bases, with 9 bases between the two germline ends. This CDR3 has 11 residues. Germline CDR1 DFQATT, CDR2 SNEGSKA (reference sequence). In TCRdb, the RT-PCR reads were re-called with MiXCR into one record per CDR3 protein. The sample yields roughly 500,000 distinct CDR3 sequences, 15% to 20% seen once. The material was CD4+ T cells sorted from PBMCs, obtained less than 30 months after vaccination. The V call is TRBV20-1, the J call TRBJ2-7; D unresolved. The receptor's source is a man between 50 and 75 years old who received an inactivated influenza vaccine. The CDR3 DNA sequence: TGCAGTGCCAATGGCATCTACGAGCAGTACTTC. Translation gives CSANGIYEQYF.